Shown below are 17 T cell receptor beta chains from a single sample sequenced in a study of blood T cell repertoires in COVID-19. Generated by immunoSEQ multiplex PCR, the TCRdb table keeps only in-frame clones and is missing some. The sample consists of about 110,000 clones, 86% of them appearing once. The sample taken for sequencing was peripheral blood. These receptors were taken from a man aged 35 to 55 with acute or convalescent COVID-19.

The V call is TRBV11-3, the J call TRBJ2-1; TRBD2 matches 8 bases. J was trimmed by 3 bases and V by 0 bases; bases with no gene match: 4. CDR1 and CDR2 (germline): SGHNT, YENEEA. This CDR3 comprises 16 residues. The CDR3 nucleotides are TGTGCCAGCAGCTTAGAGGGTAGCGGGATCTACAATGAGCAGTTCTTC. As protein: CASSLEGSGIYNEQFF.

This rearrangement joins TRBV6-5 to TRBJ1-2, with 8 bases matching TRBD1. The V and J ends lost 6 bases and 4 bases, in that order; junction bases with no gene match: 7. Germline values: CDR1 MNHEY, CDR2 SVGAGI. This CDR3 is built from 14 residues. This CDR3 reads CASSEPGQVYGYTF. DNA of the CDR3: TGTGCCAGCAGCGAGCCGGGACAGGTCTATGGCTACACCTTC.

The V and J genes are TRBV19 and TRBJ1-5, with 8 bases lining up with TRBD1. This CDR3 is built from 15 residues. The V gene's germline CDR1 is LNHDA and CDR2 SQIVND (reference sequence). Trimming at V came to 6 bases and at J to 4 bases, leaving 8 bases not matched to a gene. The CDR3 protein is CASSGSTGVNQPQHF. The DNA of the CDR3 is TGTGCCAGTAGCGGCTCGACAGGGGTGAATCAGCCCCAGCATTTT.

This clone was recorded a few times. The V and J genes are TRBV27 and TRBJ1-2; D possibly corresponds to TRBD1 (6 bases). Germline CDR1 and CDR2: MNHEY and SMNVEV (reference sequence). This CDR3 contains 11 residues. V was shortened by 8 bases and J by 4 bases, with 8 bases between the two germline ends. In DNA, the CDR3 is TGTGCCAGCGGGGGCCCCTATGGCTACACCTTC. As protein: CASGGPYGYTF.

V gene TRBV19 combines with J gene TRBJ2-1; TRBD2 aligns across 9 bases. The J segment lost 10 bases and the V segment lost 8 bases, leaving 12 bases of the junction unmatched. From germline, CDR1 is LNHDA and CDR2 SQIVND (reference sequence). The CDR3 covers 14 residues. CDR3 protein: CASLDAGGSHEQFF. DNA for the CDR3: TGTGCCAGTCTCGACGCGGGAGGGTCTCACGAGCAGTTCTTC.

This chain joins TRBV12-3 or TRBV12-4 and TRBJ1-6; D remains unclear. This CDR3 has 13 residues. V lost 3 bases and J 10 bases, leaving 10 bases between the germline ends. The CDR3 sequence is CASSLKIASPLHF. As DNA, the CDR3 is TGTGCCAGCAGTTTGAAGATCGCGTCACCCCTCCACTTT.

J is TRBJ2-1 and V is TRBV19; D remains ambiguous. This CDR3 is built from 13 residues. Trimming took off 4 bases at V and 3 bases at J, with 7 bases between the two ends. Germline V gene data show CDR1 as LNHDA and CDR2 as SQIVND (reference sequence). As DNA, the CDR3 is TGTGCCAGTAGTACTTCCGGCTACAATGAGCAGTTCTTC. As protein: CASSTSGYNEQFF.

The genes are TRBV5-1 and TRBJ1-1, with D possibly being TRBD1 (5 bases). CDR1 is SGHRS, CDR2 YFSETQ, per germline. V lost 7 bases and J lost 4, with 17 bases in between. The CDR3 consists of 14 residues. CDR3 region: CASVDSRSTTEAFF. As DNA, the CDR3 is TGCGCCAGCGTCGACAGCCGAAGTACCACTGAAGCTTTCTTT.

V is TRBV7-2 and J is TRBJ1-4, with 7 bases lining up with TRBD1. Per the germline V gene, CDR1 is SGHTA and CDR2 is FQGNSA. This CDR3 is 14 amino acids long. The trim removed 6 bases at V and 0 bases at J, leaving 1 base unmatched. CDR3 nucleotides: TGTGCCAGCAGGACAGGGACAACTAATGAAAAACTGTTTTTT. This gives the protein CASRTGTTNEKLFF.

As DNA, the CDR3 is TGCGCCAGCAGCCAAGATCGAGGGCGTTTAAACACTGAAGCTTTCTTT. This encodes CASSQDRGRLNTEAFF. V usage is TRBV4-3 and J usage is TRBJ1-1; D unresolved. The germline V and J ends were trimmed by 0 bases and 2 bases, with 13 bases remaining between them. CDR1 is LGHNA and CDR2 is YSLEER in the germline V gene. This CDR3 comprises 16 residues.

The chain's CDR3 is CASSLDRGPNYGYTF. CDR3 sequence (DNA): TGTGCCAGCAGCCTTGACAGGGGACCTAACTATGGCTACACCTTC. The V gene is TRBV7-2, the J gene TRBJ1-2, with TRBD1 matching over 8 bases. CDR1 is SGHTA and CDR2 is FQGNSA in the germline V gene. The CDR3 loop spans 15 amino acids. Trimming at V came to 5 bases and at J to 0 bases, leaving 5 bases not matched to a gene.

This rearrangement joins TRBV7-2 to TRBJ2-1, with a possible D match to TRBD1 (6 bases). Between the trimmed V and J ends, which lost 2 bases and 4 bases, there was a span of 18 bases. Germline loops: CDR1 SGHTA, CDR2 FQGNSA. This CDR3 is 17 amino acids long. CDR3 region: CASSLITGTPPYNEQFF. CDR3 DNA: TGTGCCAGCAGCTTAATAACCGGGACACCACCATACAATGAGCAGTTCTTC.

The chain is built from TRBV10-2 and TRBJ1-1, with TRBD1 matching over 7 bases. Germline V gene sequence: CDR1 WSHSY, CDR2 SAAADI. V trimming: 0 bases; J trimming: 7 bases; junction bases outside the gene matches: 2. This CDR3 spans 13 amino acids. The CDR3, as DNA: TGCGCCAGCAGTGAGTCTGCAGGGGGTGAAGCTTTCTTT. Translating gives CASSESAGGEAFF.

This clone was detected once. The CDR3, as DNA: TGTGCCAGCAGCTTAGCGGACAGTTACTATGGCTACACCTTC. Amino acid sequence: CASSLADSYYGYTF. The genes are TRBV7-9 and TRBJ1-2, with D perhaps TRBD1 (6 bases). Between the trimmed V and J ends, which lost 0 bases and 3 bases, there was a span of 8 bases. The CDR3 has 14 residues. Looked up from germline, CDR1 is SEHNR and CDR2 is FQNEAQ (reference sequence).

The V call is TRBV5-4, the J call TRBJ2-7; 10 positions agree with TRBD2. This CDR3 is built from 16 residues. Germline V lookup: CDR1 SGHNT, CDR2 YYREEE (reference sequence). Trimming removed 3 bases from V and 2 bases from J; junction bases left unmatched: 8. The CDR3 reads CASSSPSLAGTYEQYF. The CDR3 region has the DNA TGTGCCAGCAGCTCACCCTCACTAGCGGGAACCTACGAGCAGTACTTC.

The chain has TRBV5-6 and TRBJ1-4; the D gene is possibly TRBD1 (6 bases). This CDR3 has 16 amino acids. Trimming shortened V by 1 base and J by 0 bases, and 10 bases separated the two germline ends. The germline gives CDR1 SGHDT, CDR2 YYEEEE. CDR3 region: CASSLRGIPTNEKLFF. DNA for the CDR3: TGTGCCAGCAGCTTGAGGGGGATTCCAACTAATGAAAAACTGTTTTTT.

The gene calls are TRBV2 and TRBJ1-5; TRBD1 aligns across 8 bases. This CDR3 is built from 14 residues. The J segment lost 4 bases and the V segment lost 6 bases, leaving 5 bases of the junction unmatched. Looked up from germline, CDR1 is SNHLY and CDR2 is FYNNEI. CDR3 nucleotide sequence: TGTGCCAGCAGGGGGGGGACAGGTAATCAGCCCCAGCATTTT. It translates to CASRGGTGNQPQHF.